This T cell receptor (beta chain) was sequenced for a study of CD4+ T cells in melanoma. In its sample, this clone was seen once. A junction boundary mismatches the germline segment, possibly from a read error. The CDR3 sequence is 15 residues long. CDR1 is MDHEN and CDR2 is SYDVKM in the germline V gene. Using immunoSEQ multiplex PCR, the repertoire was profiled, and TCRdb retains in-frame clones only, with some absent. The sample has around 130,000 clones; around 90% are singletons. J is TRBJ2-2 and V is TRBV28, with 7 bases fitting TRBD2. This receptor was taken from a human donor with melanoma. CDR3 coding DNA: TGTGCCAGCAGAACCAACAGCGGGGCGACCGGAGAGCTGTTTTTT. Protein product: CASRTNSGATGELFF.